Below are 18 T cell receptor beta chains sequenced from a single sample in a study of blood T cell repertoires in COVID-19. The table came from immunoSEQ multiplex PCR; TCRdb's copy has only in-frame clones and leaves some out. The profile covers under 90,000 clones, with about three quarters appearing a single time and approximately 5.8% taken by the ten largest. The sample consisted of peripheral blood. The source is a man aged 45 to 65 with active or convalescent COVID-19.

This rearrangement joins TRBV28 to TRBJ1-6, with 8 bases that match TRBD1. This CDR3 contains 15 residues. V was pared by 3 bases and J by 7 bases, with 5 bases of the junction left unmatched. Germline CDR1 and CDR2: MDHEN and SYDVKM. Here the CDR3 reads CASSFSGGLNSPLHF. Written as DNA, the CDR3 is TGTGCCAGCAGTTTTTCAGGGGGCTTAAATTCACCCCTCCACTTT.

The chain joins TRBV7-3 to TRBJ2-1; 7 nucleotides agree with TRBD1. The CDR3 is made up of 16 amino acids. V lost 3 bases, J lost 0 bases, and 5 bases stayed unmatched. The V gene's germline CDR1 is SGHTA and CDR2 FQGTGA. CDR3 protein: CASSFTRDSSYNEQFF. The CDR3 nucleotides read TGTGCCAGCAGCTTTACCCGGGACAGCTCCTACAATGAGCAGTTCTTC.

The V and J genes are TRBV12-3 or TRBV12-4 and TRBJ2-1, with D uncertain. V lost 1 base and J lost 9, with 10 bases in between. This CDR3 spans 13 amino acids. Here the CDR3 DNA reads TGTGCCAGCAGTTTAGGAGACTCCCGTGAGCAGTTCTTC. Amino acids: CASSLGDSREQFF.

CDR3 amino acids: CASSEARGFEQYF. In DNA form, the CDR3 reads TGTGCCAGCAGCGAAGCTAGGGGGTTCGAGCAGTACTTC. V and J are TRBV7-8 and TRBJ2-7, with D possibly TRBD1 on 6 matching bases. The CDR3 contains 13 residues. In germline, CDR1 is SGHVS, CDR2 FQNEAQ. V lost 5 bases and J 6 bases, leaving 14 bases between the germline ends. The full variable domain, with the rest looked up from reference TRBV7-8 and TRBJ2-7, is GAGVSQSPRYKVAKRGQDVALRCDPISGHVSLFWYQQALGQGPEFLTYFQNEAQLDKSGLPSDRFFAERPEGSVSTLKIQRTQQEDSAVYLCASSEARGFEQYFGPGTRLTVT.

The chain carries TRBV7-3 and TRBJ2-1, with 7 bases lining up with TRBD1. The J segment lost 7 bases and the V segment lost 5 bases, leaving 5 bases of the junction unmatched. The CDR3 has 13 residues. The germline gives CDR1 SGHTA, CDR2 FQGTGA. In DNA form, the CDR3 reads TGTGCCAGCAGCCCGGGACAGCGGAATGAGCAGTTCTTC. Translating it yields CASSPGQRNEQFF.

This clone was detected only once. The gene calls are TRBV4-1 and TRBJ2-5, with TRBD2 matching 10 bases. The CDR3 length is 17 residues. Germline values: CDR1 MGHRA, CDR2 YSYEKL. V was pared by 1 base and J by 7 bases, with 12 bases of the junction left unmatched. CDR3 sequence (DNA): TGCGCCAGCAGCCAAGTAGGAAGCGGGGGGGCTTTGGGGACCCAGTACTTC. It yields the protein CASSQVGSGGALGTQYF.

The chain recombines TRBV11-1 with TRBJ2-7, with TRBD2 identical over 8 bases. V trimming: 2 bases; J trimming: 6 bases; junction bases outside the gene matches: 9. The CDR3 runs to 15 residues. Germline CDR1 reads SGHAT; CDR2 reads FQDESV (reference sequence). CDR3 sequence reads: CASSLLSGGAGEQYF. CDR3 coding DNA: TGTGCCAGCAGCTTATTATCCGGGGGGGCCGGCGAGCAGTACTTC.

The chain employs TRBV19 and TRBJ1-2; D may be TRBD1 (5 bases). The germline V gene encodes CDR1 LNHDA and CDR2 SQIVND (reference sequence). V lost 3 bases and J lost 5, with 16 bases in between. The CDR3 loop spans 15 amino acids. The CDR3 is CASSIERGMSYGYTF. Written as DNA, the CDR3 is TGTGCCAGTAGTATCGAGCGGGGCATGTCTTATGGCTACACCTTC.

The gene calls are TRBV6-6 and TRBJ2-1, with D hard to call. Germline V gene lookup returns CDR1 MNHNY and CDR2 SVGAGI (reference sequence). CDR3 length equals 13 residues. The V and J ends lost 10 bases and 2 bases respectively, with 12 bases between them. CDR3 DNA sequence: TGTGCCATCAACTCGCCGACCTACAATGAGCAGTTCTTC. Encoded protein: CAINSPTYNEQFF.

The chain joins TRBV19 to TRBJ1-2; no clear D. CDR3 length: 13 residues. Germline V CDR1 and CDR2: LNHDA, SQIVND (reference sequence). V lost 9 bases and J lost 2, with 13 bases in between. The CDR3 region has the DNA TGTGCCAGCGGGGTGTCGAACAACTATGGCTACACCTTC. Protein product: CASGVSNNYGYTF.

This clone was seen only a few times. The V call is TRBV10-3, the J call TRBJ1-1; D is undetermined. Trimming removed 6 bases at V and 1 base at J, with 12 bases between. The CDR3 runs 14 residues. Germline CDR1 reads ENHRY; CDR2 reads SYGVKD. The CDR3 spells CAIRSGIANTEAFF. In DNA, the CDR3 is TGTGCCATCAGATCGGGAATAGCGAACACTGAAGCTTTCTTT.

This chain joins TRBV7-2 and TRBJ2-5, with 7 bases that match TRBD1. The V segment lost 1 base and the J segment 5 bases; nucleotides outside the gene matches: 7. Germline CDR1 is SGHTA and CDR2 is FQGNSA. The CDR3 is 15 amino acids. CDR3 protein: CASSLGQGGRETQYF. DNA of the CDR3: TGTGCCAGCAGCTTAGGTCAAGGGGGCCGGGAGACCCAGTACTTC. Supplemented by reference TRBV7-2 and TRBJ2-5, the full variable domain reads GAGVSQSPSNKVTEKGKDVELRCDPISGHTALYWYRQSLGQGLEFLIYFQGNSAPDKSGLPSDRFSAERTGGSVSTLTIQRTQQEDSAVYLCASSLGQGGRETQYFGPGTRLLVL.

This clone was observed a single time. This sequence joins TRBV27 and TRBJ2-1; 11 bases align to TRBD2. The CDR3 has 16 residues. In germline, CDR1 is MNHEY, CDR2 SMNVEV (reference sequence). Trimming cost V 1 base and J 4 bases; bases outside gene matches: 3. CDR3 DNA sequence: TGTGCCAGCAGTTTATGGGCTAGCGGGGGGTACAATGAGCAGTTCTTC. As protein: CASSLWASGGYNEQFF.

This sequence joins TRBV11-2 and TRBJ2-7, with D possibly being TRBD1 (6 bases). V gave up 5 bases and J gave up 1 base, with 12 bases separating them. Germline lookup yields CDR1 SGHAT and CDR2 FQNNGV. The CDR3 covers 14 residues. CDR3 sequence (DNA): TGTGCCAGCAGCCCAGGGGCGACATCCTACGAGCAGTACTTC. Translated: CASSPGATSYEQYF.

This sequence joins TRBV6-1 and TRBJ2-1, with D possibly matching TRBD1 (6 bases). The V and J ends lost 3 bases and 3 bases respectively, with 18 bases between them. This CDR3 has 17 amino acids. Germline-derived CDR1 and CDR2 are MNHNS and SASEGT. The CDR3 sequence: CASSEYSGQTRYNEQFF. The CDR3 DNA is TGTGCCAGCAGTGAGTACTCGGGACAAACCCGCTACAATGAGCAGTTCTTC.

In DNA form, the CDR3 reads TGTGCCAGCAGCTCTAGTCCGGGGGTTTACACTGAAGCTTTCTTT. Amino acid sequence: CASSSSPGVYTEAFF. This chain connects TRBV7-2 to TRBJ1-1; D may be TRBD1 (5 bases). The CDR3 spans 15 residues. CDR1 and CDR2 (germline): SGHTA, FQGNSA. The V and J ends lost 4 bases and 3 bases respectively, with 15 bases between them.

This chain uses TRBV12-3 or TRBV12-4 with TRBJ1-2; TRBD1 is a possible D gene (5 bases). V was cut by 5 bases and J by 8 bases, with 15 bases left in between. This CDR3 has 13 amino acids. The DNA for the CDR3 is TGTGCCAGCAGTCAAACAGGCCCTCTCGGCTACACCTTC. It codes for CASSQTGPLGYTF.

This sequence joins TRBV6-5 and TRBJ2-7, with D unclear. The CDR3 is 13 residues long. The V gene lost 6 bases and the J gene lost 0 bases, with 9 bases spanning the gap. Germline V gene lookup returns CDR1 MNHEY and CDR2 SVGAGI. The chain's CDR3 is CASRTGYSYEQYF. The CDR3 DNA is TGTGCCAGCAGGACTGGATACTCCTACGAGCAGTACTTC.